These T cell receptor beta chains were read from a single sample in a study of Ad26.COV2.S vaccination and SARS-CoV-2 variants. The table came from immunoSEQ multiplex PCR; TCRdb's copy has only in-frame clones and leaves some out. The data hold roughly 350,000 clones, with about 89% observed a single time. The specimen comprised peripheral blood, sampled in a trial of Ad26.COV2.S vaccine versus placebo. Receptor source: a person aged 18-65 years who received the Ad26.COV2.S COVID-19 vaccine or a placebo. Each CDR3 is given with its conserved first and last residue. Each record gives: J gene, clone size, D gene, V gene, CDR3 length, CDR3 DNA, CDR3 protein. D genes are given only for firm matches. Some rows mark clone size as missing; the rest say once, few, many or name a class of expanded clone.

j_gene: TRBJ1-6; abundance: -; d_gene: TRBD1; v_gene: TRBV7-9; len: 15; CDR3nt: TGTGCCAGCAGCTCCTTGACAGGGTTTGATTCACCCCTCCACTTT; CDR3aa: CASSSLTGFDSPLHF
j_gene: TRBJ2-7; abundance: -; d_gene: -; v_gene: TRBV4-2; len: 13; CDR3nt: TGTGCCAGCAGCCAAGGGGTTTCCTACGAGCAGTACTTC; CDR3aa: CASSQGVSYEQYF
j_gene: TRBJ2-7; abundance: -; d_gene: -; v_gene: TRBV5-1; len: 14; CDR3nt: TGCGCCAGCAGCCTGACAGAAGCCTCCTACGAGCAGTACTTC; CDR3aa: CASSLTEASYEQYF
j_gene: TRBJ2-1; abundance: -; d_gene: -; v_gene: TRBV3-1/TRBV3-2; len: 16; CDR3nt: TGTGCCAGCAGCCAAAATAGCGGAACGCCCTACAATGAGCAGTTCTTC; CDR3aa: CASSQNSGTPYNEQFF
j_gene: TRBJ2-7; abundance: -; d_gene: -; v_gene: TRBV7-6; len: 16; CDR3nt: TGTGCCAGCAGCTTAGGGACTGGAACAGGCGGTTACCAGCAGTACTTC; CDR3aa: CASSLGTGTGGYQQYF
j_gene: TRBJ1-1; abundance: -; d_gene: TRBD1; v_gene: TRBV7-2; len: 14; CDR3nt: TGTGCCAGCAGTCGGGACAGGGGAGAAACTGAAGCTTTCTTT; CDR3aa: CASSRDRGETEAFF
j_gene: TRBJ1-1; abundance: -; d_gene: -; v_gene: TRBV29-1; len: 15; CDR3nt: TGCAGCGTTGAGGAATCCGGGGGGCTGAACACTGAAGCTTTCTTT; CDR3aa: CSVEESGGLNTEAFF
j_gene: TRBJ2-6; abundance: -; d_gene: -; v_gene: TRBV5-1; len: 14; CDR3nt: TGCGCCAGCAGCTTTTTATCTGGGGCCAACGTCCTGACTTTC; CDR3aa: CASSFLSGANVLTF
j_gene: TRBJ1-1; abundance: once; d_gene: -; v_gene: TRBV7-9; len: 12; CDR3nt: TGTGCCAGCAGCCAGGGGACGGTCGAAGCTTTCTTT; CDR3aa: CASSQGTVEAFF
j_gene: TRBJ2-2; abundance: once; d_gene: TRBD1; v_gene: TRBV7-6; len: 16; CDR3nt: TGTGCCAGCAGCTTAGGACAGGGCGAAGGCACCGGGGAGCTGTTTTTT; CDR3aa: CASSLGQGEGTGELFF
j_gene: TRBJ2-2; abundance: once; d_gene: -; v_gene: TRBV6-6; len: 11; CDR3nt: TGTGCGTCGAGGGGGGCCGGGGAGCTGTTTTTT; CDR3aa: CASRGAGELFF
j_gene: TRBJ2-7; abundance: -; d_gene: TRBD2; v_gene: TRBV5-8; len: 15; CDR3nt: TGTGCCAGCAGCCCTCGACTAGCGGGATCTTACGAGCAGTACTTC; CDR3aa: CASSPRLAGSYEQYF
j_gene: TRBJ2-1; abundance: once; d_gene: -; v_gene: TRBV7-3; len: 18; CDR3nt: TGTGCCAGCAGCTCCGCGGTGGGCGGAGGGGGCTCCTACAATGAGCAGTTCTTC; CDR3aa: CASSSAVGGGGSYNEQFF
j_gene: TRBJ2-7; abundance: -; d_gene: TRBD1; v_gene: TRBV28; len: 14; CDR3nt: TGTGCCAGCATCTCACAGGGGGCAGGTTACGAGCAGTACTTC; CDR3aa: CASISQGAGYEQYF
j_gene: TRBJ1-1; abundance: -; d_gene: -; v_gene: TRBV19; len: 17; CDR3nt: TGTGCCAGTAGTAGGGGACGGTCTGTTGCTGGGAGGGCTGAAGCTTTCTTT; CDR3aa: CASSRGRSVAGRAEAFF
j_gene: TRBJ1-3; abundance: -; d_gene: -; v_gene: TRBV9; len: 15; CDR3nt: TGTGCCAGCAGCGTGGATACAGGGTCTGGAAACACCATATATTTT; CDR3aa: CASSVDTGSGNTIYF
j_gene: TRBJ1-1; abundance: once; d_gene: -; v_gene: TRBV5-1; len: 14; CDR3nt: TGCGCCAGCAGCCCCGGGATGGGGGACACTGAAGCTTTCTTT; CDR3aa: CASSPGMGDTEAFF
j_gene: TRBJ1-4; abundance: -; d_gene: -; v_gene: TRBV19; len: 16; CDR3nt: TGTGCCAGTAGTGGGTTGGGGGGCGCAACTAATGAAAAACTGTTTTTT; CDR3aa: CASSGLGGATNEKLFF
j_gene: TRBJ2-5; abundance: -; d_gene: TRBD2; v_gene: TRBV27; len: 14; CDR3nt: TGTGCCAGCAGTTTGTTAGCGGGAATGGAGACCCAGTACTTC; CDR3aa: CASSLLAGMETQYF
j_gene: TRBJ1-3; abundance: -; d_gene: -; v_gene: TRBV7-9; len: 13; CDR3nt: TGTGCCAGCCCGGGTTGGTCCGAAAACACCATATATTTT; CDR3aa: CASPGWSENTIYF
j_gene: TRBJ2-1; abundance: -; d_gene: -; v_gene: TRBV6-5; len: 14; CDR3nt: TGTGCCAGCAGTTACTCGATTGTCGGGCCTGAGCAGTTCTTC; CDR3aa: CASSYSIVGPEQFF
j_gene: TRBJ2-3; abundance: -; d_gene: TRBD1; v_gene: TRBV11-3; len: 14; CDR3nt: TGTGCCAGCAGCCGGGACAGGGTCACAGATACGCAGTATTTT; CDR3aa: CASSRDRVTDTQYF
j_gene: TRBJ1-4; abundance: -; d_gene: TRBD1; v_gene: TRBV11-2; len: 16; CDR3nt: TGTGCCAGCAGCTTAACAGGGGGCGCGGATAATGAAAAACTGTTTTTT; CDR3aa: CASSLTGGADNEKLFF
j_gene: TRBJ1-1; abundance: -; d_gene: -; v_gene: TRBV6-2/TRBV6-3; len: 16; CDR3nt: TGTGCCAGCAGTGACAACCGGGACCCGGGGGACACTGAAGCTTTCTTT; CDR3aa: CASSDNRDPGDTEAFF
j_gene: TRBJ1-5; abundance: once; d_gene: -; v_gene: TRBV12-5; len: 15; CDR3nt: TGTGCTAGTGGTTTGGGGACGGATAGCAATCAGCCCCAGCATTTT; CDR3aa: CASGLGTDSNQPQHF
j_gene: TRBJ2-1; abundance: -; d_gene: -; v_gene: TRBV5-1; len: 11; CDR3nt: TGCGCCAGCAGCTTTCAATCTGAGCAGTTCTTC; CDR3aa: CASSFQSEQFF
j_gene: TRBJ2-7; abundance: -; d_gene: TRBD2; v_gene: TRBV3-1/TRBV3-2; len: 17; CDR3nt: TGTGCCAGCAGCCCGTCGCGGGGCGGGGGGACTTTCAACGAGCAGTACTTC; CDR3aa: CASSPSRGGGTFNEQYF
j_gene: TRBJ2-5; abundance: -; d_gene: -; v_gene: TRBV7-9; len: 16; CDR3nt: TGTGCCAGCAGCTTAGGGGGGGCAGGGACCCAAGAGACCCAGTACTTC; CDR3aa: CASSLGGAGTQETQYF
j_gene: TRBJ1-6; abundance: -; d_gene: TRBD1; v_gene: TRBV19; len: 16; CDR3nt: TGTGCCAGTAGTATTGCGGGTAAAGGGACAGGATCACCCCTCCACTTT; CDR3aa: CASSIAGKGTGSPLHF
j_gene: TRBJ1-1; abundance: few; d_gene: -; v_gene: TRBV7-9; len: 13; CDR3nt: TGTGCCAGCAGCTCAGGGGCCGAATATGAAGCTTTCTTT; CDR3aa: CASSSGAEYEAFF
j_gene: TRBJ1-2; abundance: -; d_gene: TRBD1; v_gene: TRBV29-1; len: 12; CDR3nt: TGCAGCGTGGACAGGGGTGGCTATGGCTACACCTTC; CDR3aa: CSVDRGGYGYTF
j_gene: TRBJ2-3; abundance: once; d_gene: TRBD2; v_gene: TRBV6-1; len: 16; CDR3nt: TGTGCCAGCAGTGGGGCAGGGACTAGCGTGGGCGATACGCAGTATTTT; CDR3aa: CASSGAGTSVGDTQYF
j_gene: TRBJ1-2; abundance: -; d_gene: TRBD1; v_gene: TRBV7-2; len: 16; CDR3nt: TGTGCCAGCAGCTGGCAACCGGGACAGGGTGGATATGGCTACACCTTC; CDR3aa: CASSWQPGQGGYGYTF
j_gene: TRBJ1-1; abundance: -; d_gene: -; v_gene: TRBV5-1; len: 13; CDR3nt: TGCGCCAGCAGCCAGGGGACCGACACTGAAGCTTTCTTT; CDR3aa: CASSQGTDTEAFF
j_gene: TRBJ2-3; abundance: -; d_gene: TRBD2; v_gene: TRBV4-1; len: 16; CDR3nt: TGCGCCAGCAGCCAAGTTGCGGGGGGGCGAACAGATACGCAGTATTTT; CDR3aa: CASSQVAGGRTDTQYF
j_gene: TRBJ2-5; abundance: -; d_gene: -; v_gene: TRBV7-3; len: 16; CDR3nt: TGTGCCAGCAGCCATCGGACATTCGAGTACCAAGAGACCCAGTACTTC; CDR3aa: CASSHRTFEYQETQYF
j_gene: TRBJ2-5; abundance: -; d_gene: TRBD2; v_gene: TRBV24-1; len: 15; CDR3nt: TGTGCCACCAGTGATTTGCAGGGAGGGCAAGAGACCCAGTACTTC; CDR3aa: CATSDLQGGQETQYF
j_gene: TRBJ2-5; abundance: -; d_gene: TRBD1; v_gene: TRBV3-1/TRBV3-2; len: 16; CDR3nt: TGTGCCAGCAGCCAAGGGAAAACGGACAGGGTTGAGACCCAGTACTTC; CDR3aa: CASSQGKTDRVETQYF
j_gene: TRBJ1-5; abundance: -; d_gene: TRBD1; v_gene: TRBV19; len: 16; CDR3nt: TGTGCCAGTAGTATAAGGACAGGGTATAGCAATCAGCCCCAGCATTTT; CDR3aa: CASSIRTGYSNQPQHF
j_gene: TRBJ1-3; abundance: -; d_gene: -; v_gene: TRBV3-1/TRBV3-2; len: 17; CDR3nt: TGTGCCAGCAGCCAAACACACACAGGGTCCTCTGGAAACACCATATATTTT; CDR3aa: CASSQTHTGSSGNTIYF
j_gene: TRBJ1-1; abundance: -; d_gene: -; v_gene: TRBV19; len: 15; CDR3nt: TGTGCCAGTAACCAGTTGGGCAGGAGGAACACTGAAGCTTTCTTT; CDR3aa: CASNQLGRRNTEAFF
j_gene: TRBJ2-5; abundance: -; d_gene: -; v_gene: TRBV27; len: 15; CDR3nt: TGTGCCAGCAGTCCCAACCCGCGGTCTAAAGAGACCCAGTACTTC; CDR3aa: CASSPNPRSKETQYF
j_gene: TRBJ2-7; abundance: -; d_gene: TRBD2; v_gene: TRBV7-2; len: 15; CDR3nt: TGTGCCAGCAGCTTAGCCGTCGGGGGGGGTGGCGAGCAGTACTTC; CDR3aa: CASSLAVGGGGEQYF
j_gene: TRBJ2-7; abundance: -; d_gene: TRBD2; v_gene: TRBV10-2; len: 14; CDR3nt: TGCGCCAGCATCCCCGGACTAGACCACTACGAGCAGTACTTC; CDR3aa: CASIPGLDHYEQYF
j_gene: TRBJ2-5; abundance: -; d_gene: -; v_gene: TRBV5-1; len: 18; CDR3nt: TGCGCCAGCAGCTTCACTGGGGGGTGGTACAGTTCCCAAGAGACCCAGTACTTC; CDR3aa: CASSFTGGWYSSQETQYF
j_gene: TRBJ2-7; abundance: -; d_gene: -; v_gene: TRBV19; len: 14; CDR3nt: TGTGCCAGTAGTATAGCTGGCGACGGTTACGAGCAGTACTTC; CDR3aa: CASSIAGDGYEQYF
j_gene: TRBJ2-7; abundance: -; d_gene: -; v_gene: TRBV28; len: 11; CDR3nt: TGTGCCAGCAGTCCAAACACTGAGCAGTACTTC; CDR3aa: CASSPNTEQYF
j_gene: TRBJ2-1; abundance: -; d_gene: -; v_gene: TRBV11-3; len: 13; CDR3nt: TGTGCCAGCAGCTTAACGGCATACAATGAGCAGTTCTTC; CDR3aa: CASSLTAYNEQFF
j_gene: TRBJ2-5; abundance: -; d_gene: -; v_gene: TRBV28; len: 14; CDR3nt: TGTGCCAGCAGTTTATCCCCCCAGGGAGAGACCCAGTACTTC; CDR3aa: CASSLSPQGETQYF
j_gene: TRBJ1-1; abundance: -; d_gene: -; v_gene: TRBV10-3; len: 11; CDR3nt: TGTGCCATCAGTGATTTAGGGGAAGCTTTCTTT; CDR3aa: CAISDLGEAFF
j_gene: TRBJ2-5; abundance: few; d_gene: TRBD2; v_gene: TRBV6-5; len: 15; CDR3nt: TGTGCCAGCAGCCCACTAGCGGGGGGGCAAGAGACCCAGTACTTC; CDR3aa: CASSPLAGGQETQYF
j_gene: TRBJ2-1; abundance: -; d_gene: TRBD1; v_gene: TRBV7-6; len: 15; CDR3nt: TGTGCCAGCAGCTTAGTTGCGGGACAGGGGAATGAGCAGTTCTTC; CDR3aa: CASSLVAGQGNEQFF
j_gene: TRBJ2-3; abundance: -; d_gene: -; v_gene: TRBV5-1; len: 14; CDR3nt: TGCGCCAGCAGCTTGAGGGCCCCAAGGGATACGCAGTATTTT; CDR3aa: CASSLRAPRDTQYF
j_gene: TRBJ1-1; abundance: -; d_gene: -; v_gene: TRBV4-1; len: 16; CDR3nt: TGCGCCAGCAGCCAAGAATTAGGGACAAGGAACACTGAAGCTTTCTTT; CDR3aa: CASSQELGTRNTEAFF
j_gene: TRBJ1-1; abundance: -; d_gene: TRBD1; v_gene: TRBV3-1/TRBV3-2; len: 15; CDR3nt: TGTGCCAGCAGCCACCTCACTACAGGGGGCGGTGAAGCTTTCTTT; CDR3aa: CASSHLTTGGGEAFF
j_gene: TRBJ2-1; abundance: -; d_gene: TRBD2; v_gene: TRBV19; len: 19; CDR3nt: TGTGCCAGTAGTCCGATCGGACTAGCGGAGAAAATACTGGGGGATGAGCAGTTCTTC; CDR3aa: CASSPIGLAEKILGDEQFF
j_gene: TRBJ1-5; abundance: once; d_gene: -; v_gene: TRBV19; len: 15; CDR3nt: TGTGCCAGTAAAGACCAGGGTCTGTTTAGTCAGCCCCAGCATTTT; CDR3aa: CASKDQGLFSQPQHF
j_gene: TRBJ2-5; abundance: -; d_gene: -; v_gene: TRBV5-1; len: 15; CDR3nt: TGCGCCAGCAGCTTGGAAGGGGGTTGGGGAGAGACCCAGTACTTC; CDR3aa: CASSLEGGWGETQYF
j_gene: TRBJ1-6; abundance: -; d_gene: -; v_gene: TRBV2; len: 14; CDR3nt: TGTGCCAGCGCCGAGAACCCTTATAATTCACCCCTCCACTTT; CDR3aa: CASAENPYNSPLHF